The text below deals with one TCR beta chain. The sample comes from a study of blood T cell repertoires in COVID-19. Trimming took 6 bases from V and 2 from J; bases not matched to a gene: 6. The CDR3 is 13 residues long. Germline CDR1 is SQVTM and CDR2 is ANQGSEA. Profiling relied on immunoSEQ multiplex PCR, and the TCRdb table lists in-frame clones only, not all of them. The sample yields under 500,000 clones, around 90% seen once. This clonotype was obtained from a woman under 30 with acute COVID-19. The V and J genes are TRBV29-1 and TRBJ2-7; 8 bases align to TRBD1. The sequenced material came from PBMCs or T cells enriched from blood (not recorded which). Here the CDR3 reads CSVRGQATYEQYF. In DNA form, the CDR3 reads TGCAGCGTCAGGGGACAGGCGACCTACGAGCAGTACTTC.